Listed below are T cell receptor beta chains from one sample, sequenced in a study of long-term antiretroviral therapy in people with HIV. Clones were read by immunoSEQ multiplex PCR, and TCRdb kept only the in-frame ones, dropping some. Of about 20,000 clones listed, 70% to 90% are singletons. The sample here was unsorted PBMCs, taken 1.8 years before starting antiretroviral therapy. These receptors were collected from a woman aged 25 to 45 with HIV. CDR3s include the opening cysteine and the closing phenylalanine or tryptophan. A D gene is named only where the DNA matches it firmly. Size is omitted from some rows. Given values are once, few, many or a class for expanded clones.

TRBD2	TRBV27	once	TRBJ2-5	CASSSRPSGTRIETQYF	TGTGCCAGCAGTTCACGCCCCTCGGGGACTAGAATAGAGACCCAGTACTTC
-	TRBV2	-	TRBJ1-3	CASRPAASGNTIYF	TGTGCCAGCCGTCCGGCGGCCTCTGGAAACACCATATATTTT
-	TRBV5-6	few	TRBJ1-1	CASSAWTAQTIEAFF	TGTGCCAGCAGCGCCTGGACGGCGCAGACCATTGAAGCTTTCTTT
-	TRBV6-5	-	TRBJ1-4	CASSYGREWVNEKLFF	TGTGCCAGCAGTTACGGTCGGGAGTGGGTAAACGAAAAACTGTTTTTT
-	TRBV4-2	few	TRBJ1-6	CASSQEVDSSYNSPLHF	TGTGCCAGCAGCCAAGAAGTAGACAGCTCCTATAATTCACCCCTCCACTTT
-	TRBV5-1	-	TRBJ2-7	CASSLGSGADEQYF	TGCGCCAGCAGCTTGGGTTCGGGGGCGGACGAGCAGTACTTC
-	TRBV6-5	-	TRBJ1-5	CASSSRLYSNQPQHF	TGTGCCAGCAGTTCCCGATTATATAGCAATCAGCCCCAGCATTTT
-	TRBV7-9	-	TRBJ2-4	CASITVGENIQYF	TGTGCCAGCATCACAGTAGGCGAAAACATTCAGTACTTC
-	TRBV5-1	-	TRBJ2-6	CASSQGSGANVLTF	TGCGCCAGTTCACAGGGTTCTGGGGCCAACGTCCTGACTTTC
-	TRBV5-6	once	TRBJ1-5	CASSLGGNSNQPQHF	TGTGCCAGCAGCTTGGGGGGAAATAGCAATCAGCCCCAGCATTTT
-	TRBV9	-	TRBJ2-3	CASSVGGSYTDTQYF	TGTGCCAGCAGCGTAGGTGGGAGCTACACAGATACGCAGTATTTT
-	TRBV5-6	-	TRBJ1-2	CASSLGRKISVGLYGYTF	TGTGCCAGCAGCTTAGGCCGAAAAATTTCGGTCGGTTTGTATGGCTACACCTTC
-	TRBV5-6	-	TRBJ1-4	CASTAGHGGEKLFF	TGTGCCAGCACCGCGGGACACGGAGGGGAAAAACTGTTTTTT
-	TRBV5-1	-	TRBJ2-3	CASSSWLDTQYF	TGCGCCAGCAGCAGTTGGCTCGATACGCAGTATTTT
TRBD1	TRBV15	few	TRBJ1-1	CATSRDKGANTEAFF	TGTGCCACCAGCAGAGATAAGGGGGCGAACACTGAAGCTTTCTTT
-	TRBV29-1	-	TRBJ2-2	CSATRRRLQGLNTGELFF	TGCAGCGCAACACGGCGCCGGCTCCAGGGTCTTAACACCGGGGAGCTGTTTTTT
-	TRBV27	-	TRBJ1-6	CASSFGRGGSYNSPLHF	TGTGCCAGCAGTTTCGGGAGGGGGGGTTCCTATAATTCACCCCTCCACTTT
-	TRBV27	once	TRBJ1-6	CASSLTGGGSYNSPLHF	TGTGCCAGCAGTTTAACCGGGGGTGGCTCCTATAATTCACCCCTCCACTTT
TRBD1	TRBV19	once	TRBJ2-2	CASRRTGSNTGELFF	TGTGCCAGTCGTCGGACAGGGTCAAACACCGGGGAGCTGTTTTTT
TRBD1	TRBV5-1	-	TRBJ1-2	CASSAGQREVYTF	TGCGCCAGCAGCGCGGGACAGCGAGAAGTCTACACCTTC
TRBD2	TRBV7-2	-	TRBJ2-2	CASSPLAGGLWELFF	TGTGCCAGCAGCCCACTAGCGGGGGGACTTTGGGAGCTGTTTTTT
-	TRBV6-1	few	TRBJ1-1	CASGSRFTEAFF	TGTGCCAGCGGGAGTCGGTTCACTGAAGCTTTCTTT
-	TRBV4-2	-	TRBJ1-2	CASSQSPGGASYGYTF	TGTGCCAGCAGCCAAAGCCCTGGGGGGGCTTCCTATGGCTACACCTTC
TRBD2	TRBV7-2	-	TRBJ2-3	CASSFSIGGAEDTQYF	TGTGCCAGCAGCTTCTCTATCGGGGGGGCAGAAGATACGCAGTATTTT